The next 24 T cell receptor beta chains were all read from a single sample in a study of T cells expressing NK-cell markers. TCRdb reprocessed the 5' RACE reads, keeping one entry per CDR3 protein, no DNA. The sample has 400,000 to 550,000 distinct CDR3 sequences; the top ten hold 6% to 8%. The sequenced material came from blood T cells: a sorted CD56 or NKG2C T cell subset, CD4+ or CD8+ T cells, or bulk PBMC T cells (not recorded which). Receptors originate from a woman aged 18-70 years in good health.

The CDR3 loop is CASNLILRGTYNEQFF. The chain uses TRBV5-4 and TRBJ2-1; without DNA, the TCRdb call of TRBD1 cannot be checked. Germline CDR1 reads SGHNT; CDR2 reads YYREEE (reference sequence). The CDR3 runs to 16 residues.

The chain joins TRBV20-1 to TRBJ2-3; absent DNA, TCRdb's TRBD2 call cannot be checked. The CDR3 sequence is 16 residues long. CDR1 DFQATT and CDR2 SNEGSKA come from the germline V gene (reference sequence). CDR3 amino acids: CSASASSGGAADTQYF.

The J gene is TRBJ2-5, the V gene TRBV4-2. This CDR3 is built from 15 residues. The germline V gene has CDR1 LGHNA and CDR2 YNFKEQ. The CDR3 loop is CASSQELPTPVAQYF.

The chain combines TRBV25-1 with TRBJ2-1; TCRdb names TRBD1, which stays unverified in the absence of DNA. Germline V gene sequence: CDR1 MGHDK, CDR2 SYGVNS. The CDR3 extends over 14 amino acids. The CDR3 loop reads CASTQRGGGDEQFF.

The CDR3 here is CATSNSGTDYEQYF. V and J are TRBV28 and TRBJ2-7; TCRdb's D gene call, TRBD2, goes unchecked for lack of DNA. Germline V gives CDR1 MDHEN, CDR2 SYDVKM. The CDR3 is made up of 14 amino acids.

The chain combines TRBV4-2 with TRBJ2-5. Germline lookup yields CDR1 LGHNA and CDR2 YNFKEQ. CDR3 length: 16 amino acids. CDR3: CASSHGRGRFQETQYF.

The chain employs TRBV7-2 and TRBJ2-1; TCRdb calls TRBD2, which cannot be checked without DNA. Germline V CDR1 and CDR2: SGHTA, FQGNSA. There are 14 residues in the CDR3. Here the CDR3 reads CASKTSGAYNEQFF.

V and J are TRBV20-1 and TRBJ2-5; with no DNA, the TCRdb D assignment of TRBD2 cannot be verified. The length of the CDR3 is 14 residues. Germline loops: CDR1 DFQATT, CDR2 SNEGSKA (reference sequence). Here the CDR3 reads CSARFRGPEETQYF.

V gene TRBV4-1 combines with J gene TRBJ1-2; TCRdb reports TRBD1, a call that lacks DNA to check it against. This CDR3 is built from 13 residues. Germline-derived CDR1 and CDR2 are MGHRA and YSYEKL. The CDR3 region is CASSQDRQGDYTF.

The chain uses TRBV7-9 and TRBJ2-7; the D call of TRBD1 rests on TCRdb alone, since no DNA is present to check it. Germline CDR1 SEHNR, CDR2 FQNEAQ (reference sequence). This CDR3 contains 16 residues. The CDR3 loop is CASSSPQGPLGYEQYF.

The chain has TRBV6-1 and TRBJ2-7. The germline V gene encodes CDR1 MNHNS and CDR2 SASEGT. The CDR3 spans 14 residues. CDR3 sequence: CASSLTDEWYEQYF.

The chain has TRBV6-5 and TRBJ2-1; the TCRdb call, TRBD1, lacks DNA for checking. The CDR3 contains 12 residues. The V gene's germline CDR1 is MNHEY and CDR2 SVGAGI. The CDR3 region is CATRTGDNEQFF.

The V call is TRBV27, the J call TRBJ2-2; without DNA, the TCRdb call of TRBD1 cannot be checked. The CDR3 is 17 residues long. Germline V gene sequence: CDR1 MNHEY, CDR2 SMNVEV (reference sequence). The CDR3: CASSLNVGRVDTGELFF.

The V gene is TRBV6-4, the J gene TRBJ2-2; absent DNA, TCRdb's TRBD2 call cannot be checked. Germline V gene lookup returns CDR1 MRHNA and CDR2 SNTAGT. The CDR3 consists of 13 residues. The CDR3 loop reads CASSDGPTGELFF.

This chain links TRBV20-1 with TRBJ1-5. The CDR3 covers 15 residues. Germline lookup yields CDR1 DFQATT and CDR2 SNEGSKA (reference sequence). CDR3: CSASRTAASNQPQHF.

The chain links TRBV20-1 to TRBJ2-1. The CDR3 is 15 amino acids. Germline-derived CDR1 and CDR2 are DFQATT and SNEGSKA (reference sequence). The CDR3: CSARFLAGFPNEQFF.

The chain is built from TRBV9 and TRBJ2-1; TCRdb selects TRBD2, and the lack of DNA leaves this call unchecked. This CDR3 has 14 residues. Germline CDR1 SGDLS, CDR2 YYNGEE. CDR3: CASSGGGGYNEQFF.

This chain joins TRBV6-5 and TRBJ1-2. Germline V gives CDR1 MNHEY, CDR2 SVGAGI. The CDR3 covers 14 residues. This CDR3 is CASSYSGAHYGYTF.

CDR3 sequence: CASSLVKADTQYF. V usage is TRBV7-3 and J usage is TRBJ2-3. Germline loops: CDR1 SGHTA, CDR2 FQGTGA. CDR3 length: 13 residues.

V and J are TRBV14 and TRBJ2-2; the TRBD1 assignment by TCRdb is unverifiable without DNA. The germline V gene has CDR1 SGHDN and CDR2 FVKESK. The length of the CDR3 is 18 residues. The CDR3 spells CASSLTIWTGKNTGELFF.

The chain joins TRBV7-2 to TRBJ1-4; TCRdb designates TRBD1, a call that cannot be tested without DNA. CDR1 and CDR2 from the germline V gene are SGHTA and FQGNSA. CDR3 length equals 14 residues. The CDR3 here is CASSFTGSGEKLFF.

J is TRBJ2-1 and V is TRBV5-4; TCRdb reports TRBD1, a call that lacks DNA to check it against. The germline gives CDR1 SGHNT, CDR2 YYREEE (reference sequence). The CDR3 is 13 amino acids. The CDR3 spells CASSTGQINEQFF. The full variable domain, with the rest looked up from reference TRBV5-4 and TRBJ2-1, is ETGVTQSPTHLIKTRGQQVTLRCSSQSGHNTVSWYQQALGQGPQFIFQYYREEENGRGNFPPRFSGLQFPNYSSELNVNALELDDSALYLCASSTGQINEQFFGPGTRLTVL.

The chain employs TRBV29-1 and TRBJ2-7; TCRdb's D call of TRBD1 is untestable without DNA. The CDR3 totals 13 residues. In germline, CDR1 is SQVTM, CDR2 ANQGSEA. The CDR3 sequence is CSVDPSGQYEQYF.

This rearrangement joins TRBV7-9 to TRBJ1-2; TCRdb's assignment of TRBD1 cannot be checked, as there is no DNA. Germline CDR1 reads SEHNR; CDR2 reads FQNEAQ (reference sequence). CDR3 length: 15 amino acids. CDR3: CASSLRDRDHYGYTF.